This T cell receptor (beta chain) was recovered during a study of cytomegalovirus exposure and HLA in healthy donors. The table lists this clone with a count of one. The antigen is undetermined. Study observations and caveats: Productive rates of about 87% or about 30% were seen for most TCR beta V segments in an earlier analysis. The authors considered a cluster of highly shared sequence variants likely to be a sequencing artifact.

The CDR3 length is 14 residues. The junction had 1 base not matched to a gene; V was cut back by 0 bases and J by 6 bases. Germline CDR1 is LGHNA and CDR2 is YSLEER. Use of 60 Vbeta and 13 Jbeta primers characterized the PCR. Assay: immunoSEQ multiplex PCR; the TCRdb copy retains only in-frame clones and omits some. Of approximately 190,000 clones listed, over 75% are singletons. The sequence was obtained from a man aged 35-49 years in good health and CMV-seropositive. The chain joins TRBV4-3 to TRBJ1-2; 10 bases map to TRBD1. The sequenced sample consisted of PBMCs. The CDR3 region is CASSQETGGHGYTF. The CDR3 region has the DNA TGCGCCAGCAGCCAAGAGACAGGGGGCCATGGCTACACCTTC.